The present entry profiles one T cell receptor beta chain with its context. Compared with germline, one end of the junction differs, possibly owing to a read error. These data belong to a study of T cells in pancreatic ductal adenocarcinoma. From germline, CDR1 is SSHAT and CDR2 FNYEAQ (reference sequence). The CDR3 consists of 16 residues. The method was immunoSEQ multiplex PCR; TCRdb's version includes in-frame clones alone and lacks a portion of them. The table shows over 90,000 clones, with about 95% occurring only once. Selected pancreatic ductal adenocarcinoma patients had undergone surgery without neoadjuvant therapy.

The chain employs TRBV7-7 and TRBJ2-7; D gene uncertain. This clonotype originated in a human donor with pancreatic ductal adenocarcinoma. Sequenced: PBMCs. The CDR3 nucleotides read TGTGCTAGCAGCTTAGGACCGACTTTCGACCTCTACGAGCAGTACTTC. Its translation is CASSLGPTFDLYEQYF.